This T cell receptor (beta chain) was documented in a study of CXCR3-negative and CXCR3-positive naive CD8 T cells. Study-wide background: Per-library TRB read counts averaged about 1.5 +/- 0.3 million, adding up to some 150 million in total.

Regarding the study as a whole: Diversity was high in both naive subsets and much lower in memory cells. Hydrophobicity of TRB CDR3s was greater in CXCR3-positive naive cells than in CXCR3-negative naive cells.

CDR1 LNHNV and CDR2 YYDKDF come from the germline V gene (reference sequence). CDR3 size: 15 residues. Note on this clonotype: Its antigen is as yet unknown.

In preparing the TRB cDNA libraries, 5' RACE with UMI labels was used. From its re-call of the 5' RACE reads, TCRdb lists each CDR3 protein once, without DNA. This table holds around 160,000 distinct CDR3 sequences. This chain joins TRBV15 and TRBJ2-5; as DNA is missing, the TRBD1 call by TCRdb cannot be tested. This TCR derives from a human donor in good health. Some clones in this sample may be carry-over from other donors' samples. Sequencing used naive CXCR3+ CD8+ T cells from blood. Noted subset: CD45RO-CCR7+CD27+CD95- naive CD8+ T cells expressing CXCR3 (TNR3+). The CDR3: CATSRGQKVSETQYF.